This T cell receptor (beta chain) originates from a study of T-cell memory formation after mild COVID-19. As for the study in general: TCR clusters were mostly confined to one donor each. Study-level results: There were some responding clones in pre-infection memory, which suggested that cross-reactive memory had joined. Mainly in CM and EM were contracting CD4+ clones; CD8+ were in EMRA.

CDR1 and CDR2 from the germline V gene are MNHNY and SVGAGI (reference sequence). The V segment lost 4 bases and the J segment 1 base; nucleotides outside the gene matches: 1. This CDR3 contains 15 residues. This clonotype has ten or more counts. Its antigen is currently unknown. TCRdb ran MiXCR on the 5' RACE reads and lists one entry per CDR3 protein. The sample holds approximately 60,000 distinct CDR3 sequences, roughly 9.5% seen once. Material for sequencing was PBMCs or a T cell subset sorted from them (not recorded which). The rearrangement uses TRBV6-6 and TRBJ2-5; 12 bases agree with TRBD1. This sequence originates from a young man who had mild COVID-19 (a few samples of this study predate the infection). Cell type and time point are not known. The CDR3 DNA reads TGTGCCAGCAGTTGGGGACAGGGGGCCCAAGAGACCCAGTACTTC. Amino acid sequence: CASSWGQGAQETQYF.